Below are 16 T cell receptor beta chains sequenced from a single sample in a study of cytomegalovirus exposure and HLA in healthy donors. Amplification used 60 Vbeta primers and 13 Jbeta primers. Using immunoSEQ multiplex PCR, the repertoire was profiled, and TCRdb retains in-frame clones only, with some absent. Of about 200,000 clones listed, approximately 80% were seen once; the top ten hold 1.5% to 2%. The sequencing sample was made of PBMCs. The source is a man over 45 in good health and CMV-seronegative.

The rearrangement joins TRBV27 to TRBJ2-7; the match to TRBD2 covers 8 bases. CDR3 size: 14 residues. The V and J ends lost 6 bases and 0 bases, in that order; junction bases with no gene match: 4. From germline, CDR1 is MNHEY and CDR2 SMNVEV (reference sequence). The CDR3 DNA sequence: TGTGCCAGCAGCGGACTAGCATCCTCCTACGAGCAGTACTTC. This encodes CASSGLASSYEQYF.

V gene TRBV30 combines with J gene TRBJ2-6; 8 bases agree with TRBD1. CDR3 length: 17 amino acids. After removal of 2 bases from V and 1 base from J, the junction contained 7 bases not matched to a gene. Germline CDR1 and CDR2: GTSNPN and SVGIG (reference sequence). The CDR3 coding sequence is TGTGCCTGGAGTCTCGGGACAGGCGTTTCTGGGGCCAACGTCCTGACTTTC. Its translation is CAWSLGTGVSGANVLTF.

This clone was seen a few times. The same CDR3 also results from other DNA sequences found in this sample. This rearrangement joins TRBV9 to TRBJ2-2; D unresolved. This CDR3 comprises 14 residues. The ends were cut back, 0 bases at V and 0 bases at J, with 3 bases in the middle. CDR1 is SGDLS, CDR2 YYNGEE, per germline. CDR3 amino acids: CASSVVTNTGELFF. CDR3 in DNA: TGTGCCAGCAGCGTAGTAACGAACACCGGGGAGCTGTTTTTT. The complete variable domain, with remaining parts taken from reference TRBV9 and TRBJ2-2, reads DSGVTQTPKHLITATGQRVTLRCSPRSGDLSVYWYQQSLDQGLQFLIQYYNGEERAKGNILERFSAQQFPDLHSELNLSSLELGDSALYFCASSVVTNTGELFFGEGSRLTVL.

In its sample, this clone was seen a few times. The V call is TRBV6-6, the J call TRBJ2-7; the match to TRBD2 covers 9 bases. Looked up from germline, CDR1 is MNHNY and CDR2 is SVGAGI (reference sequence). After removal of 6 bases from V and 1 base from J, the junction contained 7 bases not matched to a gene. The CDR3 consists of 15 residues. The CDR3 protein is CASRSAGGGSYEQYF. In DNA, the CDR3 is TGTGCCAGCAGGTCAGCGGGAGGAGGTTCCTACGAGCAGTACTTC.

This chain links TRBV4-2 with TRBJ2-7; 7 positions agree with TRBD1. V shed 0 bases and J 0 bases; nucleotides not matched to a gene: 5. CDR1 LGHNA and CDR2 YNFKEQ come from the germline V gene. The CDR3 is made up of 16 amino acids. CDR3 loop: CASSQETGVSSYEQYF. CDR3 sequence (DNA): TGTGCCAGCAGCCAAGAAACAGGGGTAAGCTCCTACGAGCAGTACTTC.

V gene TRBV5-1 combines with J gene TRBJ2-7, with a possible D match to TRBD2 (6 bases). This CDR3 contains 14 residues. V lost 0 bases and J lost 2, with 9 bases in between. Looked up from germline, CDR1 is SGHRS and CDR2 is YFSETQ. DNA of the CDR3: TGCGCCAGCAGCTTGGGATCGGGGGCCTACGAGCAGTACTTC. Amino acid sequence: CASSLGSGAYEQYF.

The gene calls are TRBV9 and TRBJ2-2, with 7 bases that match TRBD2. Germline trimming cut 2 bases from V and 4 bases from J; bases unmatched to any gene: 5. The CDR3 sequence is 15 residues long. The germline CDR1 and CDR2 sequences are SGDLS and YYNGEE. CDR3 DNA: TGTGCCAGCAGCGTCGGACTAGTTGGCACCGGGGAGCTGTTTTTT. This codes for CASSVGLVGTGELFF.

The J gene is TRBJ2-1, the V gene TRBV25-1; 10 nucleotides agree with TRBD1. CDR1 is MGHDK and CDR2 is SYGVNS in the germline V gene. The V segment lost 4 bases and the J segment 5 bases; nucleotides outside the gene matches: 11. This CDR3 contains 17 residues. The CDR3: CASSAPTGTGVDNEQFF. CDR3 coding DNA: TGTGCCAGCAGTGCCCCAACCGGGACAGGGGTCGACAATGAGCAGTTCTTC.

For the CDR3, the DNA is TGTGCCTGGCCAGGGCGGGGGGCGGACACCGGGGAGCTGTTTTTT. Protein sequence: CAWPGRGADTGELFF. The gene calls are TRBV30 and TRBJ2-2; 8 positions match TRBD2. Germline V gene sequence: CDR1 GTSNPN, CDR2 SVGIG (reference sequence). The junction had 8 bases not matched to a gene; V was cut back by 5 bases and J by 3 bases. The CDR3 is made up of 15 amino acids.

The genes are TRBV4-1 and TRBJ2-3, with 12 bases matching TRBD2. This CDR3 comprises 15 residues. The germline V gene encodes CDR1 MGHRA and CDR2 YSYEKL. The junction had 4 bases not matched to a gene; V was cut back by 4 bases and J by 5 bases. CDR3 sequence (DNA): TGCGCCAGCAGCCTCAGACTAGCGGGAGAAGATACGCAGTATTTT. This codes for CASSLRLAGEDTQYF.

The V and J genes are TRBV2 and TRBJ1-2; D gene unclear. CDR1 is SNHLY, CDR2 FYNNEI, per germline. Trimming pared 11 bases from V and 4 bases from J, leaving 14 bases between. The CDR3 is made up of 12 amino acids. As DNA, the CDR3 is TGTGCCGGCGGAGGGAGTTCCTATGGCTACACCTTC. As protein: CAGGGSSYGYTF. The full variable domain, completed using reference TRBV2 and TRBJ1-2, is EPEVTQTPSHQVTQMGQEVILRCVPISNHLYFYWYRQILGQKVEFLVSFYNNEISEKSEIFDDQFSVERPDGSNFTLKIRSTKLEDSAMYFCAGGGSSYGYTFGSGTRLTVV.

The rearrangement links TRBV6-5 to TRBJ1-1, with D possibly being TRBD1 (5 bases). V was clipped by 4 bases and J by 10 bases, with 16 bases between them. Germline CDR1 reads MNHEY; CDR2 reads SVGAGI. The length of the CDR3 is 13 residues. The CDR3 protein is CASSSLGAGRAFF. The CDR3 region has the DNA TGTGCCAGCAGTTCCCTAGGGGCAGGACGAGCTTTCTTT.

V gene TRBV29-1 combines with J gene TRBJ2-5; D might be TRBD2 (6 bases). Near its end, the DNA agrees better with TRBJ2-7, so the J call may be wrong. Germline V lookup: CDR1 SQVTM, CDR2 ANQGSEA. The CDR3 has 13 amino acids. The CDR3 is CSGRDSDQGEQYF. The CDR3 DNA follows: TGCAGCGGCCGGGACTCCGATCAGGGCGAGCAGTACTTC.

This clone was counted a single time. The rearrangement uses TRBV7-9 and TRBJ2-6; no clear D. This CDR3 has 15 residues. V was shortened by 5 bases and J by 0 bases, with 8 bases between the two germline ends. Germline assignment: CDR1 SEHNR and CDR2 FQNEAQ (reference sequence). CDR3 bases: TGTGCCAGCAGCCCAGGCTTCTCTGGGGCCAACGTCCTGACTTTC. The encoded protein is CASSPGFSGANVLTF.

This sequence joins TRBV28 and TRBJ2-4, with 12 positions matching TRBD1. J gave up 1 base and V 6 bases, and 10 bases lay outside the gene matches. Germline CDR1 MDHEN, CDR2 SYDVKM. The CDR3 spans 18 residues. The CDR3 nucleotides are TGTGCCAGCAGAGTGGGACAGGGGGCGTCGGTCGCCAAAAACATTCAGTACTTC. This gives the protein CASRVGQGASVAKNIQYF. Using reference TRBV28 and TRBJ2-4 for the parts outside the CDR3, the full variable domain is DVKVTQSSRYLVKRTGEKVFLECVQDMDHENMFWYRQDPGLGLRLIYFSYDVKMKEKGDIPEGYSVSREKKERFSLILESASTNQTSMYLCASRVGQGASVAKNIQYFGAGTRLSVL.

The chain is built from TRBV5-1 and TRBJ2-4, with 8 bases fitting TRBD2. V lost 4 bases and J lost 0; bases outside the gene matches: 9. This CDR3 has 17 residues. Germline V gene sequence: CDR1 SGHRS, CDR2 YFSETQ. The CDR3 is CASSPHRGGIAKNIQYF. The DNA for the CDR3 is TGCGCCAGCAGCCCCCATCGGGGGGGGATAGCCAAAAACATTCAGTACTTC. The variable domain in full, with the rest retrieved from reference TRBV5-1 and TRBJ2-4, is KAGVTQTPRYLIKTRGQQVTLSCSPISGHRSVSWYQQTPGQGLQFLFEYFSETQRNKGNFPGRFSGRQFSNSRSEMNVSTLELGDSALYLCASSPHRGGIAKNIQYFGAGTRLSVL.